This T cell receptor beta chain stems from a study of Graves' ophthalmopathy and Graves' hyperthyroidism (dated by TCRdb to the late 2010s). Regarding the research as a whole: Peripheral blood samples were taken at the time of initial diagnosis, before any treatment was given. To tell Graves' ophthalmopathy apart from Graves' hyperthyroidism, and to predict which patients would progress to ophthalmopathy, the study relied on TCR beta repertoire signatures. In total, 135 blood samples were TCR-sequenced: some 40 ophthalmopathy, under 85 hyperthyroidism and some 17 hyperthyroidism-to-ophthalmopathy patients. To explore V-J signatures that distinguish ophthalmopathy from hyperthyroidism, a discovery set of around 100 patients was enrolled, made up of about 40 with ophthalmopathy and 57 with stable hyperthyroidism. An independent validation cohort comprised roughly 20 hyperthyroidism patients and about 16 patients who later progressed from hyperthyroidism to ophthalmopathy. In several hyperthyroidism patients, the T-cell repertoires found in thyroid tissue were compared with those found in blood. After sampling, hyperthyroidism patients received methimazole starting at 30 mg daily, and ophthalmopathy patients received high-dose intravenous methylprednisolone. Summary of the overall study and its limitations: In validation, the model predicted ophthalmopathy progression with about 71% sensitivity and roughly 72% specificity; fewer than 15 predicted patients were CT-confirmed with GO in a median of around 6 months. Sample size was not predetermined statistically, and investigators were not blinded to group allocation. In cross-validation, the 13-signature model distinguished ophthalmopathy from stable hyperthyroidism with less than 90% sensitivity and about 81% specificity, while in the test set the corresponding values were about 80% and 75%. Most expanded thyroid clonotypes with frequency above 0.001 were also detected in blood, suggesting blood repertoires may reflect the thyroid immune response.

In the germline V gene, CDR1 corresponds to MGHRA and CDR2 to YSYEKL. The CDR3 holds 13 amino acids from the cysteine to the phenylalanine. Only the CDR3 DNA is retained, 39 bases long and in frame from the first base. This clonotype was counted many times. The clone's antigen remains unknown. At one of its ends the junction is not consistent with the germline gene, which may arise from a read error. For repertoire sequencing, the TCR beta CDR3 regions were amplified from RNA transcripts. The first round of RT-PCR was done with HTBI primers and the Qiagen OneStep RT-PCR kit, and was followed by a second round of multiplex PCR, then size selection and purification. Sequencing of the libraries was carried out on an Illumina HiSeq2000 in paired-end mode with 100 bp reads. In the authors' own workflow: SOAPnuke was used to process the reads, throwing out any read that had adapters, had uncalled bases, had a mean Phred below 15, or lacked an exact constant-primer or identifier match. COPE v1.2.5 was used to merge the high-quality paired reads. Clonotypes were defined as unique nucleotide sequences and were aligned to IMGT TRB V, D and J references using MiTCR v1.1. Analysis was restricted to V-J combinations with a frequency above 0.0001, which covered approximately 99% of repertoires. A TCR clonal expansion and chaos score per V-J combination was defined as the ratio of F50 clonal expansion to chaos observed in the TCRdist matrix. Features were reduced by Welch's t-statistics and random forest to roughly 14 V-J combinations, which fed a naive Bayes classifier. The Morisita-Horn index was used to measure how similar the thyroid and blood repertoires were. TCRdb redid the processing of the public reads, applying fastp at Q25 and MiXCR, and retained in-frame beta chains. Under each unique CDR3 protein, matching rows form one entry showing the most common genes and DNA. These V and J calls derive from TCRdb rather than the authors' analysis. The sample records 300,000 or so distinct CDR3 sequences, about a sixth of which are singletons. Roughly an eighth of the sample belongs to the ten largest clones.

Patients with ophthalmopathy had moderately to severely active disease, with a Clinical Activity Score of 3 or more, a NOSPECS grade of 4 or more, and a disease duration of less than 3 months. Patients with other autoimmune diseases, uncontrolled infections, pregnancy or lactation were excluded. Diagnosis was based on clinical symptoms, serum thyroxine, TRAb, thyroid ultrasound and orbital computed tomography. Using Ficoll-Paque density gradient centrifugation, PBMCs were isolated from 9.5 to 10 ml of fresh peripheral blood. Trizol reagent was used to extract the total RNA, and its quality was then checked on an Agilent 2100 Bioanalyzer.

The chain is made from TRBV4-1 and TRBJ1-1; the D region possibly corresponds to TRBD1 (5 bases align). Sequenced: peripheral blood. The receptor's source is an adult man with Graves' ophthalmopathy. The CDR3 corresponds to CASSQDRGRGGHF. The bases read TGCGCCAGCAGCCAAGATCGCGGGAGGGGAGGGCATTTT.